This paragraph reports one T cell receptor (beta chain). Reverse transcription of all isolated RNA meant that expressed TCRB transcripts were sequenced. Profiled with immunoSEQ multiplex PCR; TCRdb holds only in-frame clones, not every one. The sample comprises hundreds of thousands of clones, approximately 30% of which are singletons, and around 0.065% rests with the top ten. The CDR3 sequence is 18 residues long. Trimming left V 4 bases short and J 0 bases short, with 22 bases between. Germline CDR1 and CDR2: SGHTA and FQGNSA. These data are taken from a study of beta chain features in type 1 diabetes.

Sequences were obtained from naive CD4+ T cells from blood. The rearrangement uses TRBV7-2 and TRBJ2-7; tentatively, D is TRBD2 (6 bases). The receptor was derived from a man younger than 30 in good health. The DNA for the CDR3 is TGTGCCAGCAGCTACACTCGTGGGACTGGAAGTAGCTCCTACGAGCAGTACTTC. As protein: CASSYTRGTGSSSYEQYF.